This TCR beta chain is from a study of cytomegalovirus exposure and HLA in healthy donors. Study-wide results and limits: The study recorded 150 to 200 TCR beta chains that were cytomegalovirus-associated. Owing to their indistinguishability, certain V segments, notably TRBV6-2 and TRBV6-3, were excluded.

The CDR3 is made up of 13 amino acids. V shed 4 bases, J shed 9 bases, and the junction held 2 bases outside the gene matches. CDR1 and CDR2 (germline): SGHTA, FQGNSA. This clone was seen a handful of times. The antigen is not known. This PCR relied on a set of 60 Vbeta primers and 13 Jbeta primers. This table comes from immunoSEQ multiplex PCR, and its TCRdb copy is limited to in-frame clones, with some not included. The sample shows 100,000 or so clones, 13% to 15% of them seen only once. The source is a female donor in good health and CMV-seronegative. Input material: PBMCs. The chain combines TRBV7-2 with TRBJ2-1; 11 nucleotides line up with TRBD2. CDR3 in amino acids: CASSSGLAVEQFF. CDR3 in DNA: TGTGCCAGCAGCTCGGGACTAGCGGTTGAGCAGTTCTTC.